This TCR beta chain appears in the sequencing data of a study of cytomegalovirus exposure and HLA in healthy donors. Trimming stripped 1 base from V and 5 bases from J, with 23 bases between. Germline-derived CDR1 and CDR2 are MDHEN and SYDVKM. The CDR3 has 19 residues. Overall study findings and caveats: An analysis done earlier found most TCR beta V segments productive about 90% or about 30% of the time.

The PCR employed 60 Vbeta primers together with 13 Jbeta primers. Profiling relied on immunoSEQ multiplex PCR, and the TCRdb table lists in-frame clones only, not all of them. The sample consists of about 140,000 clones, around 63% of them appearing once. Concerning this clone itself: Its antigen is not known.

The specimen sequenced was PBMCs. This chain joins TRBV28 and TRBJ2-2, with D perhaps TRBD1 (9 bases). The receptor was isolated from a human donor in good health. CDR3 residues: CASSLSGGTGYGGTGELFF. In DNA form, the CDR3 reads TGTGCCAGCAGTTTATCGGGGGGGACAGGGTACGGGGGAACCGGGGAGCTGTTTTTT.